Listed here is a single T cell receptor (beta chain). TCRdb's table, derived via immunoSEQ multiplex PCR, lists solely in-frame clones and lacks some. This sample has about 56,000 clones, with roughly 87% found just once. Looked up from germline, CDR1 is SNHLY and CDR2 is FYNNEI. This CDR3 has 13 residues. The germline V and J ends were trimmed by 6 bases and 9 bases, with 15 bases remaining between them. The sample is drawn from a study of blood T cell repertoires in COVID-19. The sample was peripheral blood. The genes are TRBV2 and TRBJ2-1; possible D gene TRBD2, 5 bases. The clonotype was recovered from a man aged 45-60 years with active COVID-19. CDR3 in DNA: TGTGCCAGCAGCGGGGTTAGCCGCCGTGAGCAGTTCTTC. Its translation is CASSGVSRREQFF.